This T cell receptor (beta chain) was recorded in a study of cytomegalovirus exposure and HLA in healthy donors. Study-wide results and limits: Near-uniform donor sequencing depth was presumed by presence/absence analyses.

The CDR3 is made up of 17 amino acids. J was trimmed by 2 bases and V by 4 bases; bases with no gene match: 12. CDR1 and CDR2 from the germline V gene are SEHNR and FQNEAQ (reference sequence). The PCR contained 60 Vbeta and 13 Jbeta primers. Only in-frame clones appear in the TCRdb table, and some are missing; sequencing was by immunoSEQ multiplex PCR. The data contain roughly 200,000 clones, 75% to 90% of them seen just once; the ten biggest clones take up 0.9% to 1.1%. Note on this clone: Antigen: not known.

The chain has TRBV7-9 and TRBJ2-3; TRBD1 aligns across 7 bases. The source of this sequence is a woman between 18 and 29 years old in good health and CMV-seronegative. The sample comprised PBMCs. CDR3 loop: CASSSFSNTGATDTQYF. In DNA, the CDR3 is TGTGCCAGCAGCTCCTTCAGCAACACAGGGGCCACAGATACGCAGTATTTT.